The rows below give T cell receptor beta chains drawn from one sample of a study of control samples from healthy donors and cancer patients. TCRdb's table, derived via immunoSEQ multiplex PCR, lists solely in-frame clones and lacks some. The sample records over 120,000 clones, around 94% being singletons. Sequenced sample: PBMCs. The source is a man aged 60 to 69 with colorectal cancer. Both conserved end residues are part of each CDR3. Fields, in order: clone size, CDR3 length, V gene, J gene, D gene, CDR3 DNA, CDR3 protein. A D gene is named only where the DNA matches it firmly. Clone size is stated in some rows and not others, as once, few, many or a class when expanded.

size: .; length: 15; V: TRBV5-1; J: TRBJ1-2; D: .; DNA: TGCGCCAGCAGCTTGCTAGGGGCAAACGACTATGGCTACACCTTC; CDR3: CASSLLGANDYGYTF
size: .; length: 15; V: TRBV25-1; J: TRBJ2-5; D: TRBD2; DNA: TGTGCCAGCAGTGAGACCGGGTGGGGGGGAGAGACCCAGTACTTC; CDR3: CASSETGWGGETQYF
size: .; length: 13; V: TRBV28; J: TRBJ1-1; D: .; DNA: TGTGCCAGCAGACCCCCGGCCCTCACTGAAGCTTTCTTT; CDR3: CASRPPALTEAFF
size: .; length: 15; V: TRBV9; J: TRBJ1-5; D: .; DNA: TGTGCCAGCAGCGTAGGGGGCGCGGGCAATCAGCCCCAGCATTTT; CDR3: CASSVGGAGNQPQHF
size: .; length: 15; V: TRBV11-3; J: TRBJ2-1; D: TRBD2; DNA: TGTGCCAGCAGCTTTGGCGGGGGGGCATACAATGAGCAGTTCTTC; CDR3: CASSFGGGAYNEQFF
size: .; length: 15; V: TRBV30; J: TRBJ1-1; D: TRBD1; DNA: TGTGCCTGGAGTGTACCCGACAGGGATGTCACTGAAGCTTTCTTT; CDR3: CAWSVPDRDVTEAFF
size: .; length: 13; V: TRBV29-1; J: TRBJ1-1; D: .; DNA: TGCAGCGTTTTACAGTATATGAACACTGAAGCTTTCTTT; CDR3: CSVLQYMNTEAFF
size: .; length: 16; V: TRBV24-1; J: TRBJ2-5; D: TRBD2; DNA: TGTGCCACCAGTGATTTGGGGACTAGCGGGGTAGAGACCCAGTACTTC; CDR3: CATSDLGTSGVETQYF
size: .; length: 16; V: TRBV5-1; J: TRBJ2-3; D: .; DNA: TGCGCCAGCAGCCTCGGCGCGGGGTTTAGCACAGATACGCAGTATTTT; CDR3: CASSLGAGFSTDTQYF
size: .; length: 16; V: TRBV5-4; J: TRBJ2-1; D: .; DNA: TGTGCCAGCAGCTGGGGGGCGGGCGGGTCTTACAATGAGCAGTTCTTC; CDR3: CASSWGAGGSYNEQFF
size: .; length: 14; V: TRBV10-3; J: TRBJ2-2; D: .; DNA: TGTGCCATCAGTGAGGCTGGGGGGCCCGGGGAGCTGTTTTTT; CDR3: CAISEAGGPGELFF
size: .; length: 12; V: TRBV20-1; J: TRBJ2-1; D: .; DNA: TGCAGTGCTAGTAGCTCTTACAATGAGCAGTTCTTC; CDR3: CSASSSYNEQFF
size: .; length: 13; V: TRBV19; J: TRBJ2-3; D: .; DNA: TGTGCCAGTAGTACTTTAGGCACAGATACGCAGTATTTT; CDR3: CASSTLGTDTQYF
size: once; length: 15; V: TRBV5-1; J: TRBJ2-3; D: TRBD2; DNA: TGCGCCAGCAGCTTGGGACTAGCGGGGACAGATACGCAGTATTTT; CDR3: CASSLGLAGTDTQYF
size: .; length: 14; V: TRBV7-9; J: TRBJ2-7; D: TRBD1; DNA: TGTGCCAGCAGCTTAGGACAGGGGATCCACGAGCAGTACTTC; CDR3: CASSLGQGIHEQYF
size: .; length: 13; V: TRBV12-3/TRBV12-4; J: TRBJ2-5; D: TRBD1; DNA: TGTGCCAGCAGTTTGGACAGGGGTGAGACCCAGTACTTC; CDR3: CASSLDRGETQYF
size: .; length: 14; V: TRBV3-1/TRBV3-2; J: TRBJ2-5; D: .; DNA: TGTGCCAGCAGCTCCCCGACGCGCGAAGAGACCCAGTACTTC; CDR3: CASSSPTREETQYF
size: .; length: 13; V: TRBV6-1; J: TRBJ1-2; D: .; DNA: TGTGCCAGCAGTGAATCGGGGGGGAGAGGCTACACCTTC; CDR3: CASSESGGRGYTF
size: .; length: 14; V: TRBV24-1; J: TRBJ1-5; D: .; DNA: TGTGCCACCAGTGATCCCGGGGACAATCAGCCCCAGCATTTT; CDR3: CATSDPGDNQPQHF
size: .; length: 14; V: TRBV5-6; J: TRBJ1-2; D: .; DNA: TGTGCCAGCAGCCCTACGATGGAGTCAGGTGGCTACACCTTC; CDR3: CASSPTMESGGYTF
size: .; length: 14; V: TRBV19; J: TRBJ2-3; D: .; DNA: TGTGCCAGTAGTATAGGGGGCAGCACAGATACGCAGTATTTT; CDR3: CASSIGGSTDTQYF
size: .; length: 11; V: TRBV19; J: TRBJ2-7; D: .; DNA: TGTGCCAGCATGGGGGGTGGCGAGCAGTACTTC; CDR3: CASMGGGEQYF
size: .; length: 13; V: TRBV7-2; J: TRBJ1-5; D: .; DNA: TGTGCCAGCAGCTTAGGAAGAGAACAGCCCCAGCATTTT; CDR3: CASSLGREQPQHF
size: .; length: 13; V: TRBV25-1; J: TRBJ1-6; D: TRBD1; DNA: TGTGCCAGCAGTGGACAGGGGAATTCACCCCTCCACTTT; CDR3: CASSGQGNSPLHF
size: .; length: 13; V: TRBV12-3/TRBV12-4; J: TRBJ2-7; D: TRBD1; DNA: TGTGCCAGCAGTCGGGACAGGGGCATCGAGCAGTACTTC; CDR3: CASSRDRGIEQYF
size: .; length: 12; V: TRBV24-1; J: TRBJ2-7; D: .; DNA: TGTGCCACCAGTGCCGATTCCTACGAGCAGTACTTC; CDR3: CATSADSYEQYF
size: .; length: 16; V: TRBV19; J: TRBJ2-3; D: TRBD2; DNA: TGTGCCAGTAGTATAGGACCTAGCGGGGGTTCGGATACGCAGTATTTT; CDR3: CASSIGPSGGSDTQYF
size: .; length: 14; V: TRBV5-1; J: TRBJ1-1; D: .; DNA: TGCGCCAGCAGCTTGGCCACGGGGAACACTGAAGCTTTCTTT; CDR3: CASSLATGNTEAFF
size: .; length: 15; V: TRBV11-2; J: TRBJ1-2; D: TRBD1; DNA: TGTGCCAGCAGCCCCCCGGGACAGCTTAACTATGGCTACACCTTC; CDR3: CASSPPGQLNYGYTF